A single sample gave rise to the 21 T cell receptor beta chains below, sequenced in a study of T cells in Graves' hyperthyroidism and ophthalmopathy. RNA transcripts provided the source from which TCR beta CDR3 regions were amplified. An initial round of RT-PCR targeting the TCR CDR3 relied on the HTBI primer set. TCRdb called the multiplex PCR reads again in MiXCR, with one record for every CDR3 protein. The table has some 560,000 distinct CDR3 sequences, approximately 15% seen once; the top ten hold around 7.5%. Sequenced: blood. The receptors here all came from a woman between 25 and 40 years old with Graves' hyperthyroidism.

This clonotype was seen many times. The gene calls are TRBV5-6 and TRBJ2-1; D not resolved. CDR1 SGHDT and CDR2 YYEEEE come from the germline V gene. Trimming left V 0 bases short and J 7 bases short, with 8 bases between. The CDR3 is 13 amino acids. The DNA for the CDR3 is TGTGCCAGCAGCTTGGTCCTTTTAAATGAGCAGTTCTTC. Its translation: CASSLVLLNEQFF.

The CDR3 DNA reads TGTGCCAGCACACCAGAAAATTTTCGAGAGACCCAGTACTTC. It yields the protein CASTPENFRETQYF. This rearrangement joins TRBV12-3 or TRBV12-4 to TRBJ2-5, with D unresolved. V lost 7 bases and J lost 4, with 16 bases in between. The CDR3 length is 14 residues.

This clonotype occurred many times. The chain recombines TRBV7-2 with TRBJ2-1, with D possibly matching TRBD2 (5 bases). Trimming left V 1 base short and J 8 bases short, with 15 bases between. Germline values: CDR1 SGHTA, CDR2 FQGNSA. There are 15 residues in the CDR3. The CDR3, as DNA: TGTGCCAGCAGCTTAGGTAGCGAGAATCTTTATGAGCAGTTCTTC. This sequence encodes CASSLGSENLYEQFF.

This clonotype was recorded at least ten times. The CDR3 loop is CSVPDGASGNTIYF. The DNA for the CDR3 is TGCAGCGTTCCCGACGGAGCCTCTGGAAACACCATATATTTT. The rearrangement uses TRBV29-1 and TRBJ1-3; D call uncertain. The CDR3 consists of 14 residues. V was shortened by 5 bases and J by 0 bases, with 11 bases between the two germline ends. The germline gives CDR1 SQVTM, CDR2 ANQGSEA. Looking up the rest from reference TRBV29-1 and TRBJ1-3 gives the full variable domain: SAVISQKPSRDICQRGTSLTIQCQVDSQVTMMFWYRQQPGQSLTLIATANQGSEATYESGFVIDKFPISRPNLTFSTLTVSNMSPEDSSIYLCSVPDGASGNTIYFGEGSWLTVV.

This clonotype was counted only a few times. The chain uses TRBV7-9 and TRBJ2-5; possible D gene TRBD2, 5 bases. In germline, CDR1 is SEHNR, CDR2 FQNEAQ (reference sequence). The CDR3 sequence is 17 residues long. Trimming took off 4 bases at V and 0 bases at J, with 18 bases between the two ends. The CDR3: CASSSHPLERYQETQYF. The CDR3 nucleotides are TGTGCCAGCAGCTCCCATCCACTAGAAAGGTACCAAGAGACCCAGTACTTC. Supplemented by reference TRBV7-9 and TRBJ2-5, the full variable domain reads DTGVSQNPRHKITKRGQNVTFRCDPISEHNRLYWYRQTLGQGPEFLTYFQNEAQLEKSRLLSDRFSAERPKGSFSTLEIQRTEQGDSAMYLCASSSHPLERYQETQYFGPGTRLLVL.

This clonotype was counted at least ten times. The CDR3 nucleotides are TGTGCCAGCAGCTTAGTCGCGGCAGCGGGCTTACCTAGCTCCTACAATGAGCAGTTCTTC. This sequence encodes CASSLVAAAGLPSSYNEQFF. The chain uses TRBV7-2 and TRBJ2-1; D is perhaps TRBD2 (6 bases). Per germline, CDR1 SGHTA and CDR2 FQGNSA. Trimming pared 1 base from V and 0 bases from J, leaving 22 bases between. The CDR3 sequence is 20 residues long. The full variable domain, in which reference TRBV7-2 and TRBJ2-1 provide the parts outside the CDR3, is GAGVSQSPSNKVTEKGKDVELRCDPISGHTALYWYRQSLGQGLEFLIYFQGNSAPDKSGLPSDRFSAERTGGSVSTLTIQRTQQEDSAVYLCASSLVAAAGLPSSYNEQFFGPGTRLTVL.

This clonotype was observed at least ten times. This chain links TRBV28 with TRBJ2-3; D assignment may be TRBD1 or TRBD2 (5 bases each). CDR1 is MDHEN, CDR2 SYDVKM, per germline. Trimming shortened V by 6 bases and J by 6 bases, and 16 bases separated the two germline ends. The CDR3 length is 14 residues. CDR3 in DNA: TGTGCCAGCAGCGCGGCCGGGGCGATCGATACGCAGTATTTT. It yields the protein CASSAAGAIDTQYF.

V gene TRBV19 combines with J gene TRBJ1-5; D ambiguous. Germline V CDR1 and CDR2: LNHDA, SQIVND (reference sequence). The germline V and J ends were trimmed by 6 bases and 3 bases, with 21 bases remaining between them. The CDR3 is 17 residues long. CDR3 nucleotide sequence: TGTGCCAGTAGCCCTGGAGGGCAGTCAATAGACAATCAGCCCCAGCATTTT. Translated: CASSPGGQSIDNQPQHF.

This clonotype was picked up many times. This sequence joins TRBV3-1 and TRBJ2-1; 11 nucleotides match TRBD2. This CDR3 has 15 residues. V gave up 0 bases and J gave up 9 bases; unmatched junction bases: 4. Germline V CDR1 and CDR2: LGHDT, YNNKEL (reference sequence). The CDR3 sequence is CASSQELAGAGEQFF. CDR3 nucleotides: TGTGCCAGCAGCCAAGAACTAGCGGGAGCGGGTGAGCAGTTCTTC.

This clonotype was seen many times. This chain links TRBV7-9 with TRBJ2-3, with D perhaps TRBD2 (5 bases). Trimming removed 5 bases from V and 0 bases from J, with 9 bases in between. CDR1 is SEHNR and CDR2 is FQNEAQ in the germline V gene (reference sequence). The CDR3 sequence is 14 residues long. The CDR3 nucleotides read TGTGCCAGCAGCCGGGGATCGAGCACAGATACGCAGTATTTT. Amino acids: CASSRGSSTDTQYF. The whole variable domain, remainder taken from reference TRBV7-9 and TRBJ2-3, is DTGVSQNPRHKITKRGQNVTFRCDPISEHNRLYWYRQTLGQGPEFLTYFQNEAQLEKSRLLSDRFSAERPKGSFSTLEIQRTEQGDSAMYLCASSRGSSTDTQYFGPGTRLTVL.

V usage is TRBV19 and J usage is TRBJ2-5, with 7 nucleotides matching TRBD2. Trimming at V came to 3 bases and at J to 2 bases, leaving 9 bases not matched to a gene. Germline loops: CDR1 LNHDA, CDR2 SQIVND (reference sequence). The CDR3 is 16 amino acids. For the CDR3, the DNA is TGTGCCAGTAGTATGAAGCTAGCGGTGCAACAAGAGACCCAGTACTTC. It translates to CASSMKLAVQQETQYF.

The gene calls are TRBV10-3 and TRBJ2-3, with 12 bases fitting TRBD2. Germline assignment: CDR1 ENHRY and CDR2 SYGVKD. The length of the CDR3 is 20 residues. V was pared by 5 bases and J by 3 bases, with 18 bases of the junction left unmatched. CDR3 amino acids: CAISTNRLAGVVVGTDTQYF. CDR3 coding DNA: TGTGCCATCAGTACCAACCGACTAGCGGGAGTGGTAGTGGGTACAGATACGCAGTATTTT.

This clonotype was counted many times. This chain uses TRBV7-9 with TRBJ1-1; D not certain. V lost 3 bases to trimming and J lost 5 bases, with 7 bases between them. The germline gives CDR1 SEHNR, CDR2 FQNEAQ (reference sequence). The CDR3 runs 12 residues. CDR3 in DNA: TGTGCCAGCAGCTTCCTCCCAACTGAAGCTTTCTTT. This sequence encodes CASSFLPTEAFF.

DNA for the CDR3: TGTGCCAGCAGTGAATATCCCGGTAATGAAAAACTGTTTTTT. Translated: CASSEYPGNEKLFF. The J gene is TRBJ1-4, the V gene TRBV25-1; D unresolved. CDR3 length: 14 amino acids. V lost 0 bases and J 4 bases, leaving 6 bases between the germline ends. Germline lookup yields CDR1 MGHDK and CDR2 SYGVNS.

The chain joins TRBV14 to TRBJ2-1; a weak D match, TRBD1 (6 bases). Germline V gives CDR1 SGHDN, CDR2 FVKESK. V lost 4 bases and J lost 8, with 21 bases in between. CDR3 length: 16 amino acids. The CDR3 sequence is CASSPTWQGPLDEQFF. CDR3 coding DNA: TGTGCCAGCAGCCCCACATGGCAGGGGCCACTTGATGAGCAGTTCTTC.

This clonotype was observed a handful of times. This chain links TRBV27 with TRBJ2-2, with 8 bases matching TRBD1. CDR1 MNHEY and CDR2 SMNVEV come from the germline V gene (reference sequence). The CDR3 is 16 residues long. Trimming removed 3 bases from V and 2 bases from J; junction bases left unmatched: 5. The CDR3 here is CASSLGDRTNTGELFF. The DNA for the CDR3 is TGTGCCAGCAGTTTGGGGGACAGGACCAACACCGGGGAGCTGTTTTTT.

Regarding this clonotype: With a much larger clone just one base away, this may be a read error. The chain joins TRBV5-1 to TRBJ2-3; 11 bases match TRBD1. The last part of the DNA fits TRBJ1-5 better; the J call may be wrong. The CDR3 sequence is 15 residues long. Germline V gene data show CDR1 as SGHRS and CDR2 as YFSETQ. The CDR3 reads CASSLTGQGGDTQHF. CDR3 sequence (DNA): TGCGCCAGCAGCTTGACGGGACAGGGGGGAGATACGCAGCATTTT.

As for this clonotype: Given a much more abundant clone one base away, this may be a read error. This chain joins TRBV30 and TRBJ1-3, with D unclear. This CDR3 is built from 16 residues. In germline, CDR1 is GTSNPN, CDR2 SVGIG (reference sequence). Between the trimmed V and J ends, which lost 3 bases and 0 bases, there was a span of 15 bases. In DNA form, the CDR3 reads TGTGCCTGGAGCGCCGGGTCTTACTACTCTGGAAACACCATATATTTT. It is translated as CAWSAGSYYSGNTIYF.

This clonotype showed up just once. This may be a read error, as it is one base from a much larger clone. CDR3 bases: TGTGCCACCATAGCGGGAGTTGGCCGCGAGCAGTACTTC. It encodes CATIAGVGREQYF. The chain has TRBV27 and TRBJ2-7; 9 bases line up with TRBD2. Germline V gene data show CDR1 as MNHEY and CDR2 as SMNVEV (reference sequence). The CDR3 spans 13 residues. Losses at the gene ends were 10 bases for V and 6 bases for J; bases not matched to a gene: 10.

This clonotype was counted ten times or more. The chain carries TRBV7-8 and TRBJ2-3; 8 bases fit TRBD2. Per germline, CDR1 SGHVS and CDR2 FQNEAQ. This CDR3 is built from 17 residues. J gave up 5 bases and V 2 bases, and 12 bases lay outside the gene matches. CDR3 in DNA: TGTGCCAGCAGCTTATGGGGCCGCGGACTAGCTTTAGATACGCAGTATTTT. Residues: CASSLWGRGLALDTQYF.

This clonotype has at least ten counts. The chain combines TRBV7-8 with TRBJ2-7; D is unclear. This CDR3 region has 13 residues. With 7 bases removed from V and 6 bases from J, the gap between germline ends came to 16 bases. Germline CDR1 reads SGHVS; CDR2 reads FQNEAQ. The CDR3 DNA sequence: TGTGCCAGCAACGTAGAGCCCACGGCCGAGCAGTACTTC. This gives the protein CASNVEPTAEQYF.